The 5 T cell receptor beta chains in this list originate from one sample, sequenced in a study of response to subunit inactivated influenza vaccine. TCRdb redid the calling of the RT-PCR reads with MiXCR, one entry per CDR3 protein. The data contain about 520,000 distinct CDR3 sequences, around 25% of them singletons. The sample was CD4+ T cells sorted from PBMCs, taken 4 to 6 days after vaccination. The origin of the receptors is a man in his fifties or sixties who received an inactivated influenza vaccine.

This clonotype was recorded a few times. The chain links TRBV29-1 to TRBJ2-5; perhaps D is TRBD1 or TRBD2 (6 bases each). V lost 3 bases to trimming and J lost 5 bases, with 10 bases between them. This CDR3 has 12 residues. Germline V lookup: CDR1 SQVTM, CDR2 ANQGSEA. The CDR3 DNA is TGCAGCGTTGATGGGGGGCGGGAGACCCAGTACTTC. Protein: CSVDGGRETQYF. Using reference TRBV29-1 and TRBJ2-5 for the parts outside the CDR3, the full variable domain is SAVISQKPSRDICQRGTSLTIQCQVDSQVTMMFWYRQQPGQSLTLIATANQGSEATYESGFVIDKFPISRPNLTFSTLTVSNMSPEDSSIYLCSVDGGRETQYFGPGTRLLVL.

The chain uses TRBV5-1 and TRBJ1-1; TRBD1 aligns across 7 bases. The CDR3 contains 14 residues. The trim removed 6 bases at V and 1 base at J, leaving 6 bases unmatched. The germline CDR1 and CDR2 sequences are SGHRS and YFSETQ. The CDR3 sequence is CASNEQGRNTEAFF. Here the CDR3 DNA reads TGCGCCAGCAACGAACAGGGGAGGAACACTGAAGCTTTCTTT.

The chain links TRBV7-8 to TRBJ2-3; D is perhaps TRBD2 (6 bases). CDR3 size: 14 residues. Germline assignment: CDR1 SGHVS and CDR2 FQNEAQ. Deletions cut 5 bases from V and 5 bases from J, with 14 bases between. CDR3 protein: CASSAGGNEDTQYF. The CDR3 bases are TGTGCCAGCAGCGCTGGGGGGAATGAAGATACGCAGTATTTT.

This clonotype was observed a handful of times. The chain couples TRBV28 to TRBJ1-5, with a tentative D call TRBD1 (5 bases). This CDR3 has 14 residues. Germline assignment: CDR1 MDHEN and CDR2 SYDVKM. V lost 2 bases to trimming and J lost 2 bases, with 7 bases between them. The DNA of the CDR3 is TGTGCCAGCAGTTTAATAGGGGGCAATCAGCCCCAGCATTTT. It encodes CASSLIGGNQPQHF.

V and J are TRBV10-2 and TRBJ1-6; D is uncertain. CDR1 and CDR2 (germline): WSHSY, SAAADI. The CDR3 is made up of 13 amino acids. V was shortened by 2 bases and J by 13 bases, with 12 bases between the two germline ends. The CDR3 sequence: CASSEGKNVPLHF. The CDR3 nucleotides are TGCGCCAGCAGTGAGGGGAAGAATGTGCCCCTCCACTTT.